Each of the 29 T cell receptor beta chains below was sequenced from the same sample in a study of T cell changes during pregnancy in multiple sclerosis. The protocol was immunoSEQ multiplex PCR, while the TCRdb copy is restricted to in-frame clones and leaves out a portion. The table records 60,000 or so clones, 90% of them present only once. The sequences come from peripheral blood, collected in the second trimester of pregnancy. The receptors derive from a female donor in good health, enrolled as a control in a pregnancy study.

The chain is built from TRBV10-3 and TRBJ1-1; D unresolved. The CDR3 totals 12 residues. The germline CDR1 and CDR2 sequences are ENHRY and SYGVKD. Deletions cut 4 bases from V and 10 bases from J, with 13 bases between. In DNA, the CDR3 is TGTGCCATCAGTGGCGGGGAGTTGACAGCTTTCTTT. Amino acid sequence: CAISGGELTAFF.

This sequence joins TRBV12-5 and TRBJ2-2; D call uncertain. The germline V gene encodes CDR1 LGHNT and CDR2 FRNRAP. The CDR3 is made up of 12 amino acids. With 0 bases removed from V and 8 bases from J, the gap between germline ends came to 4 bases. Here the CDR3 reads CASGLVRGELFF. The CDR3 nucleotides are TGTGCTAGTGGTTTGGTACGGGGGGAGCTGTTTTTT.

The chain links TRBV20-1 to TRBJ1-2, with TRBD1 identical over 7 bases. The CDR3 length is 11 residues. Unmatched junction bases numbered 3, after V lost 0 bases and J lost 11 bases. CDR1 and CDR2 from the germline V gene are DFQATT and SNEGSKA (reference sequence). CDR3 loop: CSARETGRYTF. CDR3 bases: TGCAGTGCTAGAGAGACAGGGAGGTACACCTTC.

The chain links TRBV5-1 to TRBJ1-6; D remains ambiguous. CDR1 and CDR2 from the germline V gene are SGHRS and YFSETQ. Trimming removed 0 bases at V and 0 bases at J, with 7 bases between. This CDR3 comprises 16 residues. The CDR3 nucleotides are TGCGCCAGCAGCTTGGGCGGGAGCTCCTATAATTCACCCCTCCACTTT. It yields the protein CASSLGGSSYNSPLHF.

The CDR3 DNA is TGTGCCAGTAGTATGGGCAGGACTTACACCGGGGAGCTGTTTTTT. This gives the protein CASSMGRTYTGELFF. The chain carries TRBV19 and TRBJ2-2; tentative D call: TRBD2 (5 bases). This CDR3 is built from 15 residues. The V gene lost 3 bases and the J gene lost 3 bases, with 11 bases spanning the gap. Germline CDR1 LNHDA, CDR2 SQIVND (reference sequence). The full variable domain, completed using reference TRBV19 and TRBJ2-2, is DGGITQSPKYLFRKEGQNVTLSCEQNLNHDAMYWYRQDPGQGLRLIYYSQIVNDFQKGDIAEGYSVSREKKESFPLTVTSAQKNPTAFYLCASSMGRTYTGELFFGEGSRLTVL.

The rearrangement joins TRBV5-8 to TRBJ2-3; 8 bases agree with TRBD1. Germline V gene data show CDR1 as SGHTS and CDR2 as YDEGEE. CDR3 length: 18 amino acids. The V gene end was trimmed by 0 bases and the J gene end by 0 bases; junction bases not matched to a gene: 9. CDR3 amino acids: CASSLDSGTGVSTDTQYF. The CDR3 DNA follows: TGTGCCAGCAGCTTGGACTCCGGGACAGGAGTTAGCACAGATACGCAGTATTTT.

As DNA, the CDR3 is TGTGCCACTTCACACCGGGACAGAGGATACAATGAGCAGTTCTTC. This codes for CATSHRDRGYNEQFF. The V call is TRBV11-1, the J call TRBJ2-1; 7 bases align to TRBD1. The germline V gene encodes CDR1 SGHAT and CDR2 FQDESV (reference sequence). The V segment lost 10 bases and the J segment 4 bases; nucleotides outside the gene matches: 13. The CDR3 sequence is 15 residues long.

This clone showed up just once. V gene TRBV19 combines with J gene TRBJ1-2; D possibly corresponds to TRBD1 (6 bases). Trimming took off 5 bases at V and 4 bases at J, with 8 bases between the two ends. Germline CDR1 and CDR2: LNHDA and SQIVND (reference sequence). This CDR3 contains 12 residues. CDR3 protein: CASSDRLYGYTF. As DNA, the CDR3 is TGTGCCAGTAGTGACAGGCTCTATGGCTACACCTTC. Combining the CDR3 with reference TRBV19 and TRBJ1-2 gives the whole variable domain DGGITQSPKYLFRKEGQNVTLSCEQNLNHDAMYWYRQDPGQGLRLIYYSQIVNDFQKGDIAEGYSVSREKKESFPLTVTSAQKNPTAFYLCASSDRLYGYTFGSGTRLTVV.

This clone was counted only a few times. The CDR3 DNA reads as TGCGCCAGCAGCCAAGGGAGTCTCAGGGGTAGAAATATGAACACTGAAGCTTTCTTT. Protein: CASSQGSLRGRNMNTEAFF. The chain joins TRBV4-1 to TRBJ1-1, with D maybe TRBD1 (6 bases). This CDR3 is 19 amino acids long. The germline gives CDR1 MGHRA, CDR2 YSYEKL. V was shortened by 1 base and J by 0 bases, with 21 bases between the two germline ends.

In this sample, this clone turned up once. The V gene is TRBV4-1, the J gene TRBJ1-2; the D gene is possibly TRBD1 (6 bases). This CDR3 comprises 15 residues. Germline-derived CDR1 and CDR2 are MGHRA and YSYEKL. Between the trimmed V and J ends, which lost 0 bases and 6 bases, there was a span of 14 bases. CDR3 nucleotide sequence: TGCGCCAGCAGCCAAGAACCGGCGGGGGGCGATGGCTACACCTTC. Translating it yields CASSQEPAGGDGYTF.

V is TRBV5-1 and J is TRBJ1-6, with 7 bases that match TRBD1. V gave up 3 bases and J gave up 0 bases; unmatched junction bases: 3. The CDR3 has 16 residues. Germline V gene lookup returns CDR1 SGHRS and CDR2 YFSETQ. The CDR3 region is CASSSRDSSYNSPLHF. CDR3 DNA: TGCGCCAGCAGCTCCCGGGACAGCTCCTATAATTCACCCCTCCACTTT.

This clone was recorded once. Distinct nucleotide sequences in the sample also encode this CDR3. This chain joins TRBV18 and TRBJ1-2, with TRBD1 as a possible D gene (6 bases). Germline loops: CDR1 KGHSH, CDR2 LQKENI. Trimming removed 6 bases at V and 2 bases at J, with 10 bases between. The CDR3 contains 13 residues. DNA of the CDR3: TGTGCCAGCTCCCCCGACAGGAACTATGGCTACACCTTC. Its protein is CASSPDRNYGYTF.

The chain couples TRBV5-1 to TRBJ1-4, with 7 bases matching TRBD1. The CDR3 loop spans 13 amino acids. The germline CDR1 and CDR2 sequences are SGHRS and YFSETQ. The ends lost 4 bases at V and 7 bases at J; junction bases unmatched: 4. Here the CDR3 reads CASSTSGGEKLFF. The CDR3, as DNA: TGCGCCAGCAGCACTTCAGGGGGTGAAAAACTGTTTTTT.

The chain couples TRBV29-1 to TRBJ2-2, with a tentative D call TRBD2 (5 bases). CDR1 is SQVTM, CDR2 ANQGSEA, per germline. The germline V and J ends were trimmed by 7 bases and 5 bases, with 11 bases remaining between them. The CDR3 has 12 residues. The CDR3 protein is CSALDWTGELFF. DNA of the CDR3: TGCAGCGCCCTGGACTGGACCGGGGAGCTGTTTTTT.

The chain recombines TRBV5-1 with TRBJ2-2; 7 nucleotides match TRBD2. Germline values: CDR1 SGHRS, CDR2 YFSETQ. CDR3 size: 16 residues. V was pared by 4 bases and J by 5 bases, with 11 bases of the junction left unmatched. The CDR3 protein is CASSLDPGLQTGELFF. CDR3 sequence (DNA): TGCGCCAGCAGCCTAGACCCGGGACTACAAACCGGGGAGCTGTTTTTT.

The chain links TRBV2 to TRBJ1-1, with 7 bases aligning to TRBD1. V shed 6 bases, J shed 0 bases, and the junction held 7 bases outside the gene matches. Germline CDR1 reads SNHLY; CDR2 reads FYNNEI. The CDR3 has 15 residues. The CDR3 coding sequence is TGTGCCAGCAGGGTATCGGGGACAGTGAACACTGAAGCTTTCTTT. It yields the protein CASRVSGTVNTEAFF.

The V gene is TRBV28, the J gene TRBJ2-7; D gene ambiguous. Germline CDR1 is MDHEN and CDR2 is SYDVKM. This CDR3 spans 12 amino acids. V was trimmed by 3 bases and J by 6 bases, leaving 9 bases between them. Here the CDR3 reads CASSFRPREQYF. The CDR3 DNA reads TGTGCCAGCAGTTTTCGTCCGCGCGAGCAGTACTTC.

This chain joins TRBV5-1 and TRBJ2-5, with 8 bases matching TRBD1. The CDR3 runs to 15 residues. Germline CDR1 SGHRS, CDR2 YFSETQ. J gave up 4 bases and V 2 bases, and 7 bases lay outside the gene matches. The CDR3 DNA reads TGCGCCAGCAGCTTTCTTTCAGGGACAGGAGAGACCCAGTACTTC. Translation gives CASSFLSGTGETQYF.

CDR3 nucleotides: TGTGCCAGCAGCTTAGGAGGTACTGAAAAACTGTTTTTT. Its protein product is CASSLGGTEKLFF. The chain links TRBV7-9 to TRBJ1-4; D not resolved. Per germline, CDR1 SEHNR and CDR2 FQNEAQ (reference sequence). The V and J ends lost 1 base and 7 bases respectively, with 7 bases between them. The CDR3 runs 13 residues.

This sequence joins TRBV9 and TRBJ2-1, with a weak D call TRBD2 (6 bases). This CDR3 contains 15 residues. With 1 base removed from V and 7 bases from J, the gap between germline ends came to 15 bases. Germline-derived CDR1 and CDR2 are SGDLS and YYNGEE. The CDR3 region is CASSVYPETRNEQFF. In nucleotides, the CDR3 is TGTGCCAGCAGCGTATACCCTGAGACTAGGAATGAGCAGTTCTTC. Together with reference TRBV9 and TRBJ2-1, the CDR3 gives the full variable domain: DSGVTQTPKHLITATGQRVTLRCSPRSGDLSVYWYQQSLDQGLQFLIQYYNGEERAKGNILERFSAQQFPDLHSELNLSSLELGDSALYFCASSVYPETRNEQFFGPGTRLTVL.

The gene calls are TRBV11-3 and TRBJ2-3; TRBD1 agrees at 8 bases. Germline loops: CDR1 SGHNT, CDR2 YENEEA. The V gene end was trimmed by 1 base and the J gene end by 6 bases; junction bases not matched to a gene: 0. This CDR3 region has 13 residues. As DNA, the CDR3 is TGTGCCAGCAGCTTAGGACAGGGGGATACGCAGTATTTT. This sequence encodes CASSLGQGDTQYF. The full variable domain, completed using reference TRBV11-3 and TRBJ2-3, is EAGVVQSPRYKIIEKKQPVAFWCNPISGHNTLYWYLQNLGQGPELLIRYENEEAVDDSQLPKDRFSAERLKGVDSTLKIQPAELGDSAVYLCASSLGQGDTQYFGPGTRLTVL.

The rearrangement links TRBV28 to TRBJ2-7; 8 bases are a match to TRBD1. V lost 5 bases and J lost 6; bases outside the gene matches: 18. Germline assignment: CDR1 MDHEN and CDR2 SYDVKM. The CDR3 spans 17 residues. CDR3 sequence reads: CASSAGQGPARRFEQYF. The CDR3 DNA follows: TGTGCCAGCAGTGCAGGACAGGGTCCCGCCCGACGATTCGAGCAGTACTTC.

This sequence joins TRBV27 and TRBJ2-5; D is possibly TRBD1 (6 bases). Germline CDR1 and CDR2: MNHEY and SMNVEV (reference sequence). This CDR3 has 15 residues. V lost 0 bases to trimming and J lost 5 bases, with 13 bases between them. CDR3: CASSLSGALRETQYF. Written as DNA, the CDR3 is TGTGCCAGCAGTTTATCGGGGGCCCTCCGGGAGACCCAGTACTTC.

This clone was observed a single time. The CDR3 nucleotides read TGTGCCAGCAGTTTACCGGGGAAAGTTAGTGAAGCTTTCTTT. It is translated as CASSLPGKVSEAFF. This sequence joins TRBV6-5 and TRBJ1-1; D gene uncertain. V was clipped by 4 bases and J by 7 bases, with 16 bases between them. The CDR3 is 14 residues long. Germline V gives CDR1 MNHEY, CDR2 SVGAGI.

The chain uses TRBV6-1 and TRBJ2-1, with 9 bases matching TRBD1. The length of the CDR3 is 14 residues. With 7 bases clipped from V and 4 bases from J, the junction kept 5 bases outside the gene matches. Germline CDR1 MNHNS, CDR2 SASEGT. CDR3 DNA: TGTGCCAGCACAGGACAGGGGCCTTACAATGAGCAGTTCTTC. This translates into CASTGQGPYNEQFF.

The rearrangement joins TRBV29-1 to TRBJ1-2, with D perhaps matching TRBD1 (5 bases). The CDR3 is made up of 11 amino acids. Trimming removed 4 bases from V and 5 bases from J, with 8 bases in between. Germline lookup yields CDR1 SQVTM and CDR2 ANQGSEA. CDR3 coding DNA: TGCAGCGTTGGACAGCAATATGGCTACACCTTC. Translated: CSVGQQYGYTF.

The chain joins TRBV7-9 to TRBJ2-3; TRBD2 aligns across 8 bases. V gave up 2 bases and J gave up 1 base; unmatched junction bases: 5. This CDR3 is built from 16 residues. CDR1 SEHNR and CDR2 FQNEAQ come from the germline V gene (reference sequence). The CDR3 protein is CASSLLAGGGTDTQYF. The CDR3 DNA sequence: TGTGCCAGCAGCTTATTGGCGGGGGGCGGCACAGATACGCAGTATTTT.

In nucleotides, the CDR3 is TGCGCCAGCAGTGAGCGTATAGAAGTATACGAGCAGTACTTC. Translating gives CASSERIEVYEQYF. This sequence joins TRBV10-2 and TRBJ2-7, with no clear D. From germline, CDR1 is WSHSY and CDR2 SAAADI. The V and J ends lost 2 bases and 4 bases respectively, with 12 bases between them. This CDR3 is built from 14 residues.

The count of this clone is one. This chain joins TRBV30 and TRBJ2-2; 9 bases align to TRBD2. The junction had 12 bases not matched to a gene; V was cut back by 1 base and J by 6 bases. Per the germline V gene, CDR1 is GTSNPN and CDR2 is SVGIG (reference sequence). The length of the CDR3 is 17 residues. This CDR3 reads CAWSGGGGRALAGELFF. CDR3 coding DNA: TGTGCCTGGAGTGGGGGAGGCGGGAGGGCCCTCGCCGGGGAGCTGTTTTTT.